This entry describes one T cell receptor (beta chain). By its share of the sample, this clonotype is medium-sized (0.01 to 0.1%). The specificity of this receptor is unknown. No per-base quality is available; no much larger clone lies one base away. The intended sense of this specimen's time point label: sample taken at primary tumor resection. The donors were some 72 patients from the lung TRACERx cohort who had early-stage, untreated non-small cell lung cancer. TCR sequencing used whole RNA extracted from tumor and nontumor lung tissue, or from cryopreserved PBMC samples, without cell sorting. Only patients for whom sufficient RNA was available from at least two tumor regions were selected for TCR sequencing. Before being selected, tumor and adjacent nontumor lung specimens were reviewed by a lung pathologist. The library was generated by 5' RACE. TCRdb lists the instrument as NextSeq 500. In the TCR library protocol, a unique molecular identifier was attached to each TCR cDNA molecule so that PCR and sequencing errors could be corrected. The paper's data handling went like this. TCR identification, UMI-based error correction and CDR3 extraction were all carried out with Decombinator tools. Expanded TCRs were defined as those above a frequency of 2 per 1,000, corresponding to the top 1% of the tumor frequency distribution. Expanded tumor TCRs statistically deemed absent (corrected P<0.05) from at least one tumor region were classed as regional, and all other expanded tumor TCRs were classed as ubiquitous. Renyi diversity was computed with the R vegan package after each repertoire had been subsampled 100 times to 5,000 TCRs. CDR3 similarity networks were built from amino acid triplet string-kernel similarity, connecting CDR3s with pairwise similarity above 0.82. Clones were called with MiXCR by TCRdb after fastp trimmed the public reads at Q25, and only in-frame beta chains were retained. When rows share a CDR3 protein, they turn into one entry using the most common DNA and genes. These V and J calls rely on TCRdb rather than the paper's analysis. The sample table records about 5,700 distinct CDR3 sequences; around 15% of these occur just once. The leading ten clones occupy approximately 15% of the sample.

These data come from a study of spatial heterogeneity in lung cancer (dated by TCRdb to 2018 to 2020). Some background on the complete study: More beta-chain than alpha-chain transcripts were consistently detected, likely reflecting higher beta-chain transcript abundance. TCR alpha and beta repertoires were quantitatively compared across multiple tumor regions, matched nontumor lung and blood in non-small cell lung cancer. At surgery, some 220 tumor regions, 61 to 75 matched nontumor lung samples and more than 50 PBMC samples were TCR-sequenced for both alpha and beta chains. In tumor regions, TCR transcript counts showed a strong correlation with a T cell transcriptional module score derived from matched bulk RNA-seq. The study linked features of the TCR repertoire to counts of nonsynonymous mutations, which were determined by whole-exome sequencing of tumor tissue. In the raw uncorrected reads, each unique combination of TCR and UMI appeared more than ten times on average.

The full study reports these points: Confirming at a functional level the hypothesis that regional TCRs recognize regional mutations was considered to require additional single-cell paired TCR alpha and beta sequencing. The number of expanded intratumoral alpha and beta TCRs correlated with the tumor nonsynonymous mutation count. TCR-seq coverage of tumor T cells was estimated at only approximately 7% for alpha chains and about 14% for beta chains. Counts of ubiquitous and regional expanded TCRs were found to correlate with counts of ubiquitous and regional nonsynonymous mutations, respectively.

The CDR3, from cysteine to phenylalanine, totals 16 residues. Only CDR3 DNA is held: 48 bases, read in frame from base 1. Taken from the germline V gene, the CDR1 and CDR2 loops are SGHTA and FQGNSA. V lost 0 bases and J lost 5 bases, and the count of bases not matched to a germline gene is 4. The chain was built from TRBV7-2 and TRBJ2-5; TRBD2 lines up with 12 middle nucleotides. Sequenced here: lung tumor tissue, sampled at surgery. This clonotype was sampled from a female donor with early-stage non-small cell lung cancer. The base sequence is TGTGCCAGCAGCTTAGCGTCTAGCGGGAGGGCTGAGACCCAGTACTTC. This sequence encodes CASSLASSGRAETQYF.